This entry lists 13 T cell receptor beta chains sequenced from one sample in a study of cytomegalovirus exposure and HLA in healthy donors. Sequenced by immunoSEQ multiplex PCR; TCRdb stores in-frame clones only, minus some. Altogether tens of thousands of clones are present, 85% to 95% being singletons, with the ten largest covering about 0.7%. The sequencing sample was made of PBMCs. The source of these receptors is a woman younger than 30 in good health and CMV-seronegative.

This sequence joins TRBV11-2 and TRBJ2-3; maybe TRBD2 (6 bases). Germline V gene lookup returns CDR1 SGHAT and CDR2 FQNNGV. Between the trimmed V and J ends, which lost 2 bases and 2 bases, there was a span of 11 bases. This CDR3 has 15 residues. As DNA, the CDR3 is TGTGCCAGCAGCTTACGTAGCGGAACCACAGATACGCAGTATTTT. This translates into CASSLRSGTTDTQYF.

The V and J genes are TRBV19 and TRBJ1-4; no definite D call. The length of the CDR3 is 16 residues. The V and J ends lost 8 bases and 4 bases respectively, with 20 bases between them. In germline, CDR1 is LNHDA, CDR2 SQIVND (reference sequence). CDR3 loop: CASSLRESGLNEKLFF. In DNA, the CDR3 is TGTGCCAGTTCACTCCGGGAGTCCGGCCTTAATGAAAAACTGTTTTTT.

The chain recombines TRBV19 with TRBJ2-3; no clear D. The CDR3 totals 14 residues. From germline, CDR1 is LNHDA and CDR2 SQIVND (reference sequence). The V end lost 6 bases, the J end lost 2 bases, and 12 bases lay between the germline ends. The CDR3 here is CASRVTTYTDTQYF. CDR3 DNA: TGTGCCAGTAGAGTTACCACCTACACAGATACGCAGTATTTT. Full variable domain (outside the CDR3, taken from reference TRBV19 and TRBJ2-3): DGGITQSPKYLFRKEGQNVTLSCEQNLNHDAMYWYRQDPGQGLRLIYYSQIVNDFQKGDIAEGYSVSREKKESFPLTVTSAQKNPTAFYLCASRVTTYTDTQYFGPGTRLTVL.

The CDR3 here is CASSMGDTPSGKLFF. The CDR3 DNA sequence: TGTGCCAGTAGTATGGGGGACACGCCTAGTGGAAAACTGTTTTTT. V is TRBV19 and J is TRBJ1-4; tentative D call: TRBD1 (6 bases). CDR1 and CDR2 (germline): LNHDA, SQIVND (reference sequence). The CDR3 runs 15 residues. Trimming left V 3 bases short and J 10 bases short, with 18 bases between.

The V gene is TRBV18, the J gene TRBJ2-1, with TRBD2 matching 9 bases. J lost 0 bases, V lost 3 bases, and 3 bases had no gene match. The germline CDR1 and CDR2 sequences are KGHSH and LQKENI. The CDR3 contains 16 residues. CDR3 DNA sequence: TGTGCCAGCTCACCGCGGGGGGGGAGCTCCTACAATGAGCAGTTCTTC. It yields the protein CASSPRGGSSYNEQFF. Filled out from reference TRBV18 and TRBJ2-1, the complete variable domain reads NAGVMQNPRHLVRRRGQEARLRCSPMKGHSHVYWYRQLPEEGLKFMVYLQKENIIDESGMPKERFSAEFPKEGPSILRIQQVVRGDSAAYFCASSPRGGSSYNEQFFGPGTRLTVL.

The J gene is TRBJ1-3, the V gene TRBV5-5; D is ambiguous. The V gene lost 0 bases and the J gene lost 0 bases, with 10 bases spanning the gap. Germline lookup yields CDR1 SGHKS and CDR2 YYEKEE (reference sequence). CDR3 length: 16 residues. CDR3 nucleotide sequence: TGTGCCAGCAGCTTGGTGAGGGAAAGCTCTGGAAACACCATATATTTT. Encoded protein: CASSLVRESSGNTIYF.

The rearrangement joins TRBV30 to TRBJ1-1; no firm D call. This CDR3 is built from 12 residues. Germline CDR1 reads GTSNPN; CDR2 reads SVGIG (reference sequence). V was trimmed by 0 bases and J by 7 bases, leaving 9 bases between them. CDR3 in amino acids: CAWSVRTGEAFF. Written as DNA, the CDR3 is TGTGCCTGGAGTGTACGAACGGGTGAAGCTTTCTTT.

The V call is TRBV5-1, the J call TRBJ2-7; 7 bases are shared with TRBD1. CDR3 length equals 13 residues. Unmatched junction bases numbered 9, after V lost 10 bases and J lost 2 bases. Germline lookup yields CDR1 SGHRS and CDR2 YFSETQ. The CDR3 bases are TGCGCCTCGACCGGGACAGCTCCCTACGAGCAGTACTTC. Protein product: CASTGTAPYEQYF. The whole variable domain, remainder taken from reference TRBV5-1 and TRBJ2-7, is KAGVTQTPRYLIKTRGQQVTLSCSPISGHRSVSWYQQTPGQGLQFLFEYFSETQRNKGNFPGRFSGRQFSNSRSEMNVSTLELGDSALYLCASTGTAPYEQYFGPGTRLTVT.

J is TRBJ1-3 and V is TRBV9, with D maybe TRBD1 (6 bases). Germline V CDR1 and CDR2: SGDLS, YYNGEE. This CDR3 has 16 amino acids. Trimming took off 4 bases at V and 0 bases at J, with 14 bases between the two ends. For the CDR3, the DNA is TGTGCCAGCAGCCCCCAACAGGGAATCTCTGGAAACACCATATATTTT. It is translated as CASSPQQGISGNTIYF. The entire variable domain, with the rest obtained from reference TRBV9 and TRBJ1-3, is as follows: DSGVTQTPKHLITATGQRVTLRCSPRSGDLSVYWYQQSLDQGLQFLIQYYNGEERAKGNILERFSAQQFPDLHSELNLSSLELGDSALYFCASSPQQGISGNTIYFGEGSWLTVV.

The rearrangement uses TRBV7-9 and TRBJ1-5, with 9 positions matching TRBD1. This CDR3 has 17 residues. The trim removed 5 bases at V and 5 bases at J, leaving 13 bases unmatched. In germline, CDR1 is SEHNR, CDR2 FQNEAQ (reference sequence). The CDR3 sequence is CASSPSGTGRYHQPQHF. In DNA form, the CDR3 reads TGTGCCAGCAGCCCATCCGGGACAGGGAGGTATCATCAGCCCCAGCATTTT. Looking up the rest from reference TRBV7-9 and TRBJ1-5 gives the full variable domain: DTGVSQNPRHKITKRGQNVTFRCDPISEHNRLYWYRQTLGQGPEFLTYFQNEAQLEKSRLLSDRFSAERPKGSFSTLEIQRTEQGDSAMYLCASSPSGTGRYHQPQHFGDGTRLSIL.

J is TRBJ2-1 and V is TRBV20-1; TRBD2 matches 7 bases. Germline V CDR1 and CDR2: DFQATT, SNEGSKA (reference sequence). J gave up 10 bases and V 3 bases, and 3 bases lay outside the gene matches. This CDR3 region has 11 residues. The CDR3 nucleotides read TGCAGTGCTAGCGGGGGGTACGAGCAGTTCTTC. Its translation: CSASGGYEQFF.

CDR3 residues: CAISESGQFEKLFF. The CDR3 DNA is TGTGCCATCAGTGAGTCGGGACAGTTTGAAAAACTGTTTTTT. The chain is built from TRBV10-3 and TRBJ1-4, with TRBD1 identical over 7 bases. The CDR3 length is 14 residues. With V trimmed by 0 bases and J by 7 bases, 2 bases remained unmatched. Germline CDR1 reads ENHRY; CDR2 reads SYGVKD.

This chain uses TRBV27 with TRBJ1-5; 9 nucleotides match TRBD1. V was clipped by 8 bases and J by 1 base; unmatched bases: 6. The germline V gene encodes CDR1 MNHEY and CDR2 SMNVEV (reference sequence). There are 15 residues in the CDR3. The CDR3 bases are TGTGCCAGCGGCCGACAGGGGGTGAGCAATCAGCCCCAGCATTTT. Its protein product is CASGRQGVSNQPQHF.